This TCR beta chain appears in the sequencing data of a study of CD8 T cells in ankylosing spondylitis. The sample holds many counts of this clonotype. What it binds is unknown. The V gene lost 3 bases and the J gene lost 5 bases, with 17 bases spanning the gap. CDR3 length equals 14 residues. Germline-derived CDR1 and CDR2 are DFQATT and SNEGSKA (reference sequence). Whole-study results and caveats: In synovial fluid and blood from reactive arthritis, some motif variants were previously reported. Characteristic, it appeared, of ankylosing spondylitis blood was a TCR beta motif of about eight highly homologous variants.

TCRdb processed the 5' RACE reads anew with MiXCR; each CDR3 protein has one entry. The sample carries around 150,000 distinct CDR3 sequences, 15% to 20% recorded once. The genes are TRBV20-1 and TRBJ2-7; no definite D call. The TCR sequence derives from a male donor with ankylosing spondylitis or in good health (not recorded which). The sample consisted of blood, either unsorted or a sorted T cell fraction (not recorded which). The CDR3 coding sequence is TGCAGTGCTAGGGTAAGGCTTGCCCTAGACGAGCAGTACTTC. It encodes CSARVRLALDEQYF.